This T cell receptor beta chain emerged from a study of blood T cell repertoires in COVID-19. At the level of the study: The samples span acute and convalescent COVID-19 from the United States, Italy and Spain. PBMCs, B-cell-depleted T cells, or T cells provided the cDNA or gDNA that made up the material.

This CDR3 has 17 amino acids. Authors' data handling: Reference gene primer amplification gave nucleated cell count estimates. Produced via immunoSEQ multiplex PCR; TCRdb's table is partial and in-frame only. V, J and clone size are those of that table, while D and trimming were read from the DNA. The table lists about 380,000 clones, 81% of them singletons. What was sequenced was peripheral blood. The source is a human donor with acute or convalescent COVID-19. The donor label of this sample is uncertain. V gene TRBV21-1 combines with J gene TRBJ2-7; the DNA was not compared with TRBD2, the D call given in the table. TRBV21-1 is listed as a pseudogene. Here the CDR3 DNA reads TGTGCCTTATATACCGGGACTAGCGGTTTACCTCCCTACGAGCAGTACTTC. Its protein is CALYTGTSGLPPYEQYF.